The entry below describes one TCR beta chain. This clone's antigen is unknown. Per-base qualities were not stored, and no clone one base away is much larger. The immunoSEQ Assay, a bias-controlled multiplex PCR, was used to amplify TCRbeta CDR3 regions from genomic DNA. The published analysis was carried out like this. The number of nucleated cells in each sample was estimated from the amplification of reference gene primers within the assay. Sequence reads were collapsed and filtered to measure the absolute abundance of every unique TCRbeta CDR3 rearrangement. Productive Simpson clonality was computed per sample as the square root of Simpson's diversity index over productive rearrangements. The table comes from immuneACCESS by way of TCRdb, which keeps in-frame sequences with V and J called. Part of the clones is missing from these tables; in studies checked, under half for an unresolved V gene and the rest for unknown reasons. The DNA gave D and trimming, while V, J and clone size come from that table. In this sample the table shows 150,000 to 200,000 clones, 82% of which occur a single time. In total, the top ten clones hold 7% of the sample.

V drops 0 bases and J drops 2 bases, leaving 16 bases in between. Per the germline V gene, SGDLS is the CDR1 and YYNGEE is the CDR2. The cysteine opens and the phenylalanine closes a CDR3 of 17 amino acids. Only the CDR3 region is kept as DNA, spanning 51 bases read in frame from base 1. In Seattle, one collaborating source enrolled patients while the infection was active and tracked those patients longitudinally over the course of disease. Collaborating institutions collected whole blood in K2EDTA tubes following their own protocols. For TCRbeta analysis, collaborator samples were shipped as frozen whole blood, as isolated PBMCs, or as DNA extracted from either sample type. These data are taken from a study of blood T cell repertoires in COVID-19 (dated by TCRdb to about 2020). The study in broad terms: Collaborator samples came from the United States, Italy and Spain and covered acute and convalescent phases of COVID-19. The repertoires were released in a freely available public database meant as a resource for research on the immune response to SARS-CoV-2. A de-identified subject ID, COVID-19 status, age in years and sex were almost always included in the sample metadata. The samples were drawn from two sources: the first 160 participants of the ongoing ImmuneRACE study, and 1,200 or so subjects contributed by 6 global collaborators. The prospective study material was composed of cDNA or gDNA derived from T cells, B-cell-depleted T cells, or PBMCs. Subjects who had been exposed to COVID-19, were actively infected with it, or had recovered from it provided the deeply sampled blood TCRbeta repertoires that made up the dataset. HLA class I and class II types, where available, came from metadata supplied by the sample provider rather than from assay-based typing. What the study reported, not specific to this receptor: How much clinical and demographic metadata was included differed by source and by participant, and the metadata was provided uncurated.

This TCR derives from a woman between 40 and 50 years old with COVID-19, enrolled during active disease. The chain was built from TRBV9 and TRBJ2-3, with TRBD1 perhaps the D gene, on 6 matching bases. Sequenced sample: peripheral blood. Read as DNA, the sequence is TGTGCCAGCAGCGTAGGTCTCAGGGGAGCGGACACAGATACGCAGTATTTT. It encodes CASSVGLRGADTDTQYF. Here the CDR3 is joined to the reference TRBV9 and TRBJ2-3 genes, and the full variable domain is: DSGVTQTPKHLITATGQRVTLRCSPRSGDLSVYWYQQSLDQGLQFLIQYYNGEERAKGNILERFSAQQFPDLHSELNLSSLELGDSALYFCASSVGLRGADTDTQYFGPGTRLTVL.